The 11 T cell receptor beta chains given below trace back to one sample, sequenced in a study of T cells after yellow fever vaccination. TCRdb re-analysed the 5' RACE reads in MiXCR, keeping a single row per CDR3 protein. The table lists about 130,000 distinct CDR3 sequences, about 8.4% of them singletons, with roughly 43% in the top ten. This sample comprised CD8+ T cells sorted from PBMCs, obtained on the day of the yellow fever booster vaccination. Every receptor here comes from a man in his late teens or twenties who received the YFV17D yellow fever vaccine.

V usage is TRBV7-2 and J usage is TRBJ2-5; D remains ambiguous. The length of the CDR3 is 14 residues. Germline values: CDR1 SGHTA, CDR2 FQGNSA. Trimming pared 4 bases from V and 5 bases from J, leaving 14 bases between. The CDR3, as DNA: TGTGCCAGCAGCTCTAGTTTCAGGCTTGAGACCCAGTACTTC. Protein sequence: CASSSSFRLETQYF.

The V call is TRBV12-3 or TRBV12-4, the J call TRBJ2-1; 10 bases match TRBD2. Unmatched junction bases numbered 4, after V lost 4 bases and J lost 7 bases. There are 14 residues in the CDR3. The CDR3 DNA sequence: TGTGCCAGCAGTTCCAGCGGGGGGGCGAATGAGCAGTTCTTC. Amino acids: CASSSSGGANEQFF.

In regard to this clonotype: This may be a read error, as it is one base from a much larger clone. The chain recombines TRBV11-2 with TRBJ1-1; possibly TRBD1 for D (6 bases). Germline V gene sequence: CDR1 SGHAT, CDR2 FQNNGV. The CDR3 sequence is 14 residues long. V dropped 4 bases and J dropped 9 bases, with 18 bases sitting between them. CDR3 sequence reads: CASSSRTASTQAFF. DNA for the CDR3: TGTGCCAGCAGCTCTAGGACAGCGTCAACTCAAGCTTTCTTT.

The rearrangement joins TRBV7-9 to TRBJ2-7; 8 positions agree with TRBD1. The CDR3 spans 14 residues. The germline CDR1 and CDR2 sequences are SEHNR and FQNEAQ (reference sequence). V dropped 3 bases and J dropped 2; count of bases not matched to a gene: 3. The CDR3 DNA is TGTGCCAGCAGCTTTAGGACAGGGCCCTACGAGCAGTACTTC. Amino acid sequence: CASSFRTGPYEQYF. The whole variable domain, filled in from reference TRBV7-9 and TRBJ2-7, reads DTGVSQNPRHKITKRGQNVTFRCDPISEHNRLYWYRQTLGQGPEFLTYFQNEAQLEKSRLLSDRFSAERPKGSFSTLEIQRTEQGDSAMYLCASSFRTGPYEQYFGPGTRLTVT.

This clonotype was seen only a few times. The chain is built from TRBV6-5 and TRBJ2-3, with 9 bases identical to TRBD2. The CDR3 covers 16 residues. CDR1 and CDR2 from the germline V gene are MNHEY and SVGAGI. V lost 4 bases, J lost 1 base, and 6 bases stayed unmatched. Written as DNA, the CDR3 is TGTGCCAGCAGTTCCTCAATAGCGGGGGGCACAGATACGCAGTATTTT. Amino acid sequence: CASSSSIAGGTDTQYF.

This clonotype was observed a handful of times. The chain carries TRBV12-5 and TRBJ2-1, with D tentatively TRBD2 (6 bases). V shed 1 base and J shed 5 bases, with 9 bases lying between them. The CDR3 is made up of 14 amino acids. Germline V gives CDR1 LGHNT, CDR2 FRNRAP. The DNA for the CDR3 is TGTGCTAGTGGTTTGGGGGACTTCCACAATGAGCAGTTCTTC. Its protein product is CASGLGDFHNEQFF.

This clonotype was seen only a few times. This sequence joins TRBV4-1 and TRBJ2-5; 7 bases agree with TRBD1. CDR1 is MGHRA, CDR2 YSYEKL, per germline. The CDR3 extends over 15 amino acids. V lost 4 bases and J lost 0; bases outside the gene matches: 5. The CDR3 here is CASSPWDSHQETQYF. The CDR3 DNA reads TGCGCCAGCAGCCCCTGGGACAGCCACCAAGAGACCCAGTACTTC.

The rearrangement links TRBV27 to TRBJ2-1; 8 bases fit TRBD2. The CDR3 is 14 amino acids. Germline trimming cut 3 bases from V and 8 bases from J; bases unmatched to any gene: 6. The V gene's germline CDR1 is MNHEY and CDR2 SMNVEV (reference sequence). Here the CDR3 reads CASSFGGAVDEQFF. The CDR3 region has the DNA TGTGCCAGCAGTTTCGGGGGGGCGGTTGATGAGCAGTTCTTC.

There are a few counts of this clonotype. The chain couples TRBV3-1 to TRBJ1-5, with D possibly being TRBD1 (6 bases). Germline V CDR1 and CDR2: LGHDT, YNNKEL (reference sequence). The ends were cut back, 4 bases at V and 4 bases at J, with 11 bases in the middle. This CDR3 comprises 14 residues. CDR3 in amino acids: CASSRGQPNQPQHF. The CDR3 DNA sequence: TGTGCCAGCAGCCGCGGACAGCCTAATCAGCCCCAGCATTTT. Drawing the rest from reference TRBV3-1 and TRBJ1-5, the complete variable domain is DTAVSQTPKYLVTQMGNDKSIKCEQNLGHDTMYWYKQDSKKFLKIMFSYNNKELIINETVPNRFSPKSPDKAHLNLHINSLELGDSAVYFCASSRGQPNQPQHFGDGTRLSIL.

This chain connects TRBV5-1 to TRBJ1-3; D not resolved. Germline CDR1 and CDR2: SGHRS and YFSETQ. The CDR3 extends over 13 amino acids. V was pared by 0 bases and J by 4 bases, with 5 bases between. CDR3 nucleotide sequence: TGCGCCAGCAGCTTGGCCGCGGGAAACACCATATATTTT. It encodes CASSLAAGNTIYF. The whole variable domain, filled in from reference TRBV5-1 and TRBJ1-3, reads KAGVTQTPRYLIKTRGQQVTLSCSPISGHRSVSWYQQTPGQGLQFLFEYFSETQRNKGNFPGRFSGRQFSNSRSEMNVSTLELGDSALYLCASSLAAGNTIYFGEGSWLTVV.

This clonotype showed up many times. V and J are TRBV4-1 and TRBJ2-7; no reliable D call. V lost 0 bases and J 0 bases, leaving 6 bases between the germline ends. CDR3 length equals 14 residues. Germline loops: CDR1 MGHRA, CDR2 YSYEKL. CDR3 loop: CASSQDRSSYEQYV. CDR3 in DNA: TGCGCCAGCAGCCAAGACAGGAGCTCCTACGAGCAGTACGTC.